What follows describes a single T cell receptor beta chain. No conserved phenylalanine or tryptophan is present at the end of the CDR3, so a read error is the likely explanation. The junction had 2 bases not matched to a gene; V was cut back by 2 bases and J by 1 base. Germline loops: CDR1 SNHLY, CDR2 FYNNEI. CDR3 length: 14 residues. These data are taken from a study of blood T cell repertoires in COVID-19. The overall study: The United States, Italy and Spain were the sources of the acute and convalescent COVID-19 samples.

Some clones are missing from TCRdb's copy, which holds only in-frame ones; the method was immunoSEQ multiplex PCR. This sample has approximately 100,000 clones; 75% to 90% occur once, and the top ten carry 5.5% to 8%. Sequenced: peripheral blood. The V and J genes are TRBV2 and TRBJ2-7, with TRBD1 matching 7 bases. This clonotype was obtained from a woman aged 50 to 60 with acute or convalescent COVID-19. Written as DNA, the CDR3 is TGTGCCAGCAGTGAACAGGGGGAATCCTACGAGCAGTACCCC. This codes for CASSEQGESYEQYP.